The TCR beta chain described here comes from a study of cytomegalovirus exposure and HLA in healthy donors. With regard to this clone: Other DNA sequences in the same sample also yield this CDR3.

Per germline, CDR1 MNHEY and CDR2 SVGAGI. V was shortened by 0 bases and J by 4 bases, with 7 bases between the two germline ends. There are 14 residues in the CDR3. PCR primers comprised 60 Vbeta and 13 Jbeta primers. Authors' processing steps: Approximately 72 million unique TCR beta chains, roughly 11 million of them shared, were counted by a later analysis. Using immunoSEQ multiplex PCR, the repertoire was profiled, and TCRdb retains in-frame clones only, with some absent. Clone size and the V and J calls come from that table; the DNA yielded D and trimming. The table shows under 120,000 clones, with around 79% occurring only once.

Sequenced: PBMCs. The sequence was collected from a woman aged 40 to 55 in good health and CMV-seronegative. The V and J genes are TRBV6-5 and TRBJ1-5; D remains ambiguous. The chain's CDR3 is CASSYSRGNQPQHF. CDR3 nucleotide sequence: TGTGCCAGCAGTTACTCCCGGGGTAATCAGCCCCAGCATTTT.